The 26 T cell receptor beta chains in this list originate from one sample, sequenced in a study of OX40 agonist ivuxolimab in advanced cancers. Using immunoSEQ multiplex PCR, the repertoire was profiled, and TCRdb retains in-frame clones only, with some absent. The top ten hold about 1.8% of the sample, which has tens of thousands of clones, over 75% seen once. The specimen comprised CD4+ or CD8+ T cells sorted from blood, sampled in a trial of the OX40 agonist ivuxolimab. The receptors stem from an adult with an advanced solid tumor such as melanoma, head and neck, liver or kidney cancer.

The rearrangement links TRBV5-4 to TRBJ2-3; 8 positions agree with TRBD2. V lost 2 bases and J lost 5; bases outside the gene matches: 7. Germline loops: CDR1 SGHNT, CDR2 YYREEE (reference sequence). There are 15 residues in the CDR3. The CDR3 spells CASSFGTRGIDTQYF. For the CDR3, the DNA is TGTGCCAGCAGCTTCGGGACTAGAGGGATAGATACGCAGTATTTT.

The chain is built from TRBV4-1 and TRBJ2-6; 10 bases are shared with TRBD1. This CDR3 is built from 19 residues. The germline CDR1 and CDR2 sequences are MGHRA and YSYEKL. Germline trimming cut 3 bases from V and 0 bases from J; bases unmatched to any gene: 8. The CDR3 sequence is CASSHLRTGGFSGANVLTF. The CDR3 DNA reads TGCGCCAGCAGCCACCTCCGGACAGGGGGGTTCTCTGGGGCCAACGTCCTGACTTTC.

In its sample, this clone is medium-sized (0.01 to 0.1%). V usage is TRBV19 and J usage is TRBJ1-1, with 9 bases lining up with TRBD1. Germline V CDR1 and CDR2: LNHDA, SQIVND (reference sequence). There are 12 residues in the CDR3. V lost 4 bases to trimming and J lost 12 bases; unmatched junction nucleotides: 6. CDR3 in DNA: TGTGCCAGTAGTACTCCGGGACAGGGATCTTTCTTT. Translated: CASSTPGQGSFF.

This chain connects TRBV6-6 to TRBJ1-1; 7 bases match TRBD1. V lost 0 bases and J lost 2; bases outside the gene matches: 3. The CDR3 runs to 15 residues. Germline V gene data show CDR1 as MNHNY and CDR2 as SVGAGI (reference sequence). CDR3 sequence: CASSYSRGPNTEAFF. As DNA, the CDR3 is TGTGCCAGCAGTTACTCGAGGGGGCCAAACACTGAAGCTTTCTTT.

This clone was seen a single time. One junction end does not reproduce the germline sequence, and a read error may be involved. The chain couples TRBV5-4 to TRBJ2-7; 8 positions match TRBD2. The CDR3 covers 16 residues. Per germline, CDR1 SGHNT and CDR2 YYREEE (reference sequence). The DNA of the CDR3 is TGCGCCAGCAGCCAAGACGCAGCGGGGGCCACATACGAGCAGTACTTC. It codes for CASSQDAAGATYEQYF.

In this sample, this clone turned up a few times. The chain couples TRBV29-1 to TRBJ2-5; D possibly corresponds to TRBD1 (6 bases). The CDR3 covers 12 residues. V lost 4 bases and J 7 bases, leaving 13 bases between the germline ends. Germline loops: CDR1 SQVTM, CDR2 ANQGSEA. The CDR3 DNA reads TGCAGCGTTGGGTCTGAACAGGGGACCCAGTACTTC. Protein: CSVGSEQGTQYF.

The chain carries TRBV30 and TRBJ1-2; D gene uncertain. In germline, CDR1 is GTSNPN, CDR2 SVGIG (reference sequence). V lost 1 base, J lost 1 base, and 13 bases lay in between. The CDR3 is 15 amino acids. The DNA for the CDR3 is TGTGCCTGGAGTGATTGGCCCTTCTTTAACTATGGCTACACCTTC. As protein: CAWSDWPFFNYGYTF.

This clone was detected once. The CDR3 is CASSFGGLGNTIYF. CDR3 nucleotides: TGTGCCAGCAGCTTCGGGGGCTTGGGAAACACCATATATTTT. The chain carries TRBV5-4 and TRBJ1-3, with D maybe TRBD1 (6 bases). There are 14 residues in the CDR3. V shed 2 bases and J shed 4 bases, with 10 bases lying between them. Germline CDR1 SGHNT, CDR2 YYREEE (reference sequence).

The CDR3 loop reads CASSEIPIDTQYF. The DNA of the CDR3 is TGTGCCAGCAGTGAAATCCCTATCGATACGCAGTATTTT. The chain joins TRBV2 to TRBJ2-3, with no clear D. The germline V and J ends were trimmed by 2 bases and 6 bases, with 9 bases remaining between them. The CDR3 extends over 13 amino acids. CDR1 SNHLY and CDR2 FYNNEI come from the germline V gene.

The chain links TRBV30 to TRBJ1-3; 7 bases are shared with TRBD1. The CDR3 runs to 14 residues. Germline V gene sequence: CDR1 GTSNPN, CDR2 SVGIG (reference sequence). Trimming at V came to 8 bases and at J to 2 bases, leaving 9 bases not matched to a gene. CDR3 in amino acids: CARIDREAGNTIYF. CDR3 DNA: TGTGCCAGAATCGACAGGGAGGCTGGAAACACCATATATTTT.

The chain couples TRBV7-3 to TRBJ2-3; 7 bases map to TRBD1. CDR1 is SGHTA and CDR2 is FQGTGA in the germline V gene. The V and J ends lost 5 bases and 8 bases, in that order; junction bases with no gene match: 7. The CDR3 is 13 residues long. The DNA for the CDR3 is TGTGCCAGCAGCCCTGGGACAGCTCTTACGCAGTATTTT. Its protein is CASSPGTALTQYF.

The chain employs TRBV4-1 and TRBJ2-3; no clear D gene. Germline V gene sequence: CDR1 MGHRA, CDR2 YSYEKL. The germline V and J ends were trimmed by 4 bases and 5 bases, with 13 bases remaining between them. The CDR3 is 14 residues long. The CDR3 sequence is CASSRDRVVDTQYF. In nucleotides, the CDR3 is TGCGCCAGCAGCCGTGATAGGGTTGTAGATACGCAGTATTTT.

The chain couples TRBV14 to TRBJ2-2; TRBD2 matches at 13 bases. V gave up 6 bases and J gave up 4 bases; unmatched junction bases: 5. CDR3 length: 16 amino acids. Germline CDR1 reads SGHDN; CDR2 reads FVKESK. In DNA form, the CDR3 reads TGTGCCAGCAGACGGGGACTAGCGGGGTTCACCGGGGAGCTGTTTTTT. It specifies CASRRGLAGFTGELFF.

In this sample, this clone turned up once. J is TRBJ2-1 and V is TRBV11-2; D unresolved. Trimming left V 1 base short and J 4 bases short, with 14 bases between. From germline, CDR1 is SGHAT and CDR2 FQNNGV. This CDR3 is 16 amino acids long. In DNA form, the CDR3 reads TGTGCCAGCAGCTTAGGAAGGAACTCCAGATACAATGAGCAGTTCTTC. Translation: CASSLGRNSRYNEQFF.

The chain employs TRBV5-4 and TRBJ1-2, with 7 bases identical to TRBD1. CDR1 SGHNT and CDR2 YYREEE come from the germline V gene (reference sequence). The CDR3 has 14 residues. The trim removed 2 bases at V and 8 bases at J, leaving 9 bases unmatched. CDR3 sequence: CASSLENRGGGYTF. The CDR3 DNA reads as TGTGCCAGCAGCTTAGAAAACAGGGGTGGCGGCTACACCTTC.

This chain connects TRBV11-2 to TRBJ1-1; D is perhaps TRBD1 (5 bases). CDR3 length equals 14 residues. Germline loops: CDR1 SGHAT, CDR2 FQNNGV. Trimming shortened V by 0 bases and J by 6 bases, and 11 bases separated the two germline ends. For the CDR3, the DNA is TGTGCCAGCAGCTTAGATCTGGGACCAGCTGAAGCTTTCTTT. Protein sequence: CASSLDLGPAEAFF.

The chain links TRBV6-5 to TRBJ2-1, with 12 bases matching TRBD2. The CDR3 sequence is 16 residues long. With V trimmed by 2 bases and J by 5 bases, 4 bases remained unmatched. CDR1 and CDR2 from the germline V gene are MNHEY and SVGAGI. This CDR3 is CASSYPLAGGNNEQFF. In DNA form, the CDR3 reads TGTGCCAGCAGTTACCCTCTAGCGGGGGGGAACAATGAGCAGTTCTTC.

On this clone itself: The junction differs from germline at one of its ends, possibly a read error. V usage is TRBV5-1 and J usage is TRBJ1-2, with a weak D call TRBD1 (5 bases). Looked up from germline, CDR1 is SGHRS and CDR2 is YFSETQ. The CDR3 has 15 residues. The CDR3: CASSFAGTANYGYTF. The CDR3 coding sequence is TGTGCCAGCAGCTTCGCAGGGACCGCTAACTATGGCTACACCTTC.

The V and J genes are TRBV5-1 and TRBJ2-7, with 8 bases lining up with TRBD2. This CDR3 is 14 amino acids long. Germline trimming cut 4 bases from V and 3 bases from J; bases unmatched to any gene: 6. The germline V gene encodes CDR1 SGHRS and CDR2 YFSETQ. CDR3 loop: CASSPTGGDYEQYF. The CDR3 DNA reads as TGCGCCAGCAGCCCGACCGGGGGGGACTACGAGCAGTACTTC.

This rearrangement joins TRBV6-1 to TRBJ2-7; D not certain. Germline CDR1 is MNHNS and CDR2 is SASEGT. The V end was cut by 5 bases, the J end by 4 bases, with 18 bases between. This CDR3 is built from 15 residues. The CDR3 DNA is TGTGCCAGCAGTCCTCCGTCAGGAACGGGTTACGAGCAGTACTTC. Translated, it gives CASSPPSGTGYEQYF.

CDR3 nucleotide sequence: TGTGCCAGCAGCGCCGGGGCAGGTGAGCAGTACTTC. The encoded protein is CASSAGAGEQYF. J is TRBJ2-7 and V is TRBV9; D tentatively fits TRBD1 or TRBD2 (5 bases each). V was trimmed by 3 bases and J by 7 bases, leaving 11 bases between them. Germline V lookup: CDR1 SGDLS, CDR2 YYNGEE. This CDR3 has 12 residues.

This chain links TRBV29-1 with TRBJ1-4; no clear D. The CDR3 runs to 13 residues. The germline V gene encodes CDR1 SQVTM and CDR2 ANQGSEA. Deletions cut 5 bases from V and 5 bases from J, with 12 bases between. The DNA for the CDR3 is TGCAGCGTTCTGGACGATCTAAATGAAAAACTGTTTTTT. It codes for CSVLDDLNEKLFF.

The table lists this clone with a few counts. The V call is TRBV29-1, the J call TRBJ1-5, with D uncertain. The V end lost 4 bases, the J end lost 4 bases, and 17 bases lay between the germline ends. This CDR3 is built from 15 residues. The germline V gene encodes CDR1 SQVTM and CDR2 ANQGSEA. CDR3 in amino acids: CSVADGFLGNQPQHF. The CDR3, as DNA: TGCAGCGTTGCAGATGGGTTCTTAGGGAATCAGCCCCAGCATTTT.

This clone was counted a few times. V gene TRBV4-3 combines with J gene TRBJ2-7; 8 positions match TRBD1. The CDR3 length is 15 residues. CDR1 is LGHNA and CDR2 is YSLEER in the germline V gene. The junction had 6 bases not matched to a gene; V was cut back by 0 bases and J by 5 bases. CDR3 bases: TGCGCCAGCAGCCAAGAGACAGGGGCAAGCCACGAGCAGTACTTC. Protein sequence: CASSQETGASHEQYF.

This clone was seen just once. The genes are TRBV4-3 and TRBJ2-6; no clear D gene. V was pared by 0 bases and J by 1 base, with 10 bases between. Germline CDR1 is LGHNA and CDR2 is YSLEER. The CDR3 length is 17 residues. The CDR3 DNA is TGCGCCAGCAGCCAAGAATCACATCGGTCTGGGGCCAACGTCCTGACTTTC. Translating gives CASSQESHRSGANVLTF.

The rearrangement joins TRBV5-6 to TRBJ1-1; TRBD1 matches at 11 bases. Germline V lookup: CDR1 SGHDT, CDR2 YYEEEE. The CDR3 has 16 residues. The trim removed 4 bases at V and 4 bases at J, leaving 9 bases unmatched. The CDR3 loop is CASSPDRGRDSTEAFF. DNA of the CDR3: TGTGCCAGCAGCCCGGACAGGGGGCGGGATAGCACTGAAGCTTTCTTT.